What follows are 29 T cell receptor beta chains derived from one specimen sequenced in a study of OX40 agonist ivuxolimab in advanced cancers. Produced via immunoSEQ multiplex PCR; TCRdb's table is partial and in-frame only. This sample has around 140,000 clones; about 92% occur once, and the top ten carry approximately 0.99%. Sequencing used CD4+ or CD8+ T cells sorted from blood, obtained in a trial of the OX40 agonist ivuxolimab. These TCRs come from an adult with an advanced solid tumor such as melanoma, head and neck, liver or kidney cancer.

This sequence joins TRBV7-9 and TRBJ2-5, with D perhaps matching TRBD2 (5 bases). CDR1 is SEHNR and CDR2 is FQNEAQ in the germline V gene (reference sequence). Trimming shortened V by 5 bases and J by 5 bases, and 21 bases separated the two germline ends. The CDR3 totals 16 residues. CDR3: CASSPLRPYRGETQYF. The CDR3 bases are TGTGCCAGCAGCCCCCTGAGGCCGTATAGAGGGGAGACCCAGTACTTC.

This clone showed up just once. This rearrangement joins TRBV27 to TRBJ2-1; 9 bases map to TRBD2. With 5 bases clipped from V and 1 base from J, the junction kept 6 bases outside the gene matches. Germline loops: CDR1 MNHEY, CDR2 SMNVEV (reference sequence). The CDR3 is made up of 16 amino acids. CDR3: CASSPRLAASYNEQFF. The CDR3, as DNA: TGTGCCAGCAGTCCACGACTAGCGGCTTCCTACAATGAGCAGTTCTTC.

This rearrangement joins TRBV6-1 to TRBJ2-7; D uncertain. The V gene lost 7 bases and the J gene lost 2 bases, with 12 bases spanning the gap. CDR1 is MNHNS, CDR2 SASEGT, per germline. The CDR3 runs 13 residues. The CDR3 bases are TGTGCCAGCACCCGACGTGGGGCCTACGAGCAGTACTTC. Its translation: CASTRRGAYEQYF.

This sequence joins TRBV5-1 and TRBJ2-1, with 14 bases lining up with TRBD2. V lost 3 bases, J lost 10 bases, and 15 bases stayed unmatched. Germline values: CDR1 SGHRS, CDR2 YFSETQ. CDR3 length: 18 residues. DNA of the CDR3: TGCGCCAGCAGCTCACTCTCACCGGGACTAGCGGGGGTGCGCGAGCAGTTCTTC. Its translation is CASSSLSPGLAGVREQFF.

The chain couples TRBV29-1 to TRBJ1-1, with D possibly TRBD1 on 5 matching bases. The germline V gene has CDR1 SQVTM and CDR2 ANQGSEA. The CDR3 sequence is 11 residues long. Between the trimmed V and J ends, which lost 5 bases and 6 bases, there was a span of 10 bases. DNA for the CDR3: TGCAGCGTTTTCAGGGACCCTGAAGCTTTCTTT. Protein product: CSVFRDPEAFF.

The chain couples TRBV4-2 to TRBJ2-5; 15 bases match TRBD2. Per germline, CDR1 LGHNA and CDR2 YNFKEQ. The CDR3 extends over 17 amino acids. V dropped 5 bases and J dropped 4; count of bases not matched to a gene: 8. Here the CDR3 DNA reads TGTGCCAGCAGCTTAGGACTAGCGGGAGGGCGAGGAGAGACCCAGTACTTC. It yields the protein CASSLGLAGGRGETQYF.

CDR3 protein: CASSPLGGPGDEQFF. The DNA of the CDR3 is TGTGCCAGCAGCCCCCTTGGAGGGCCGGGAGATGAGCAGTTCTTC. The chain uses TRBV14 and TRBJ2-1; maybe TRBD2 (6 bases). The CDR3 has 15 amino acids. Germline V gene data show CDR1 as SGHDN and CDR2 as FVKESK. V was cut by 4 bases and J by 8 bases, with 18 bases left in between.

This rearrangement joins TRBV5-4 to TRBJ2-7; no reliable D call. V was clipped by 2 bases and J by 3 bases, with 3 bases between them. The CDR3 sequence is 11 residues long. Germline CDR1 reads SGHNT; CDR2 reads YYREEE (reference sequence). For the CDR3, the DNA is TGTGCCAGCAGCTTATTCTACGAGCAGTACTTC. Its translation is CASSLFYEQYF. Looking up the rest from reference TRBV5-4 and TRBJ2-7 gives the full variable domain: ETGVTQSPTHLIKTRGQQVTLRCSSQSGHNTVSWYQQALGQGPQFIFQYYREEENGRGNFPPRFSGLQFPNYSSELNVNALELDDSALYLCASSLFYEQYFGPGTRLTVT.

The rearrangement links TRBV28 to TRBJ2-3; D unclear. Germline lookup yields CDR1 MDHEN and CDR2 SYDVKM. Trimming stripped 5 bases from V and 6 bases from J, with 6 bases between. The CDR3 totals 11 residues. CDR3: CASSEIDTQYF. CDR3 bases: TGTGCCAGCAGTGAAATTGATACGCAGTATTTT.

This clone was seen a handful of times. This sequence joins TRBV5-1 and TRBJ2-1, with 10 bases fitting TRBD2. After removal of 3 bases from V and 11 bases from J, the junction contained 8 bases not matched to a gene. The CDR3 is 14 residues long. The germline gives CDR1 SGHRS, CDR2 YFSETQ. CDR3: CASSSLAGDGKQFF. The CDR3, as DNA: TGCGCCAGCAGCTCCCTAGCGGGGGACGGTAAGCAGTTCTTC.

The rearrangement uses TRBV7-2 and TRBJ1-6, with 8 bases identical to TRBD1. With V trimmed by 2 bases and J by 7 bases, 4 bases remained unmatched. Germline V lookup: CDR1 SGHTA, CDR2 FQGNSA. The length of the CDR3 is 15 residues. In DNA, the CDR3 is TGTGCCAGCAGCTTATTACGACAGGGGAATTCACCCCTCCACTTT. Its protein is CASSLLRQGNSPLHF.

The CDR3 coding sequence is TGTGCCAGCAGCACCCTCGGCCGGGACAGGCTTAACTATGGCTACACCTTC. Its translation is CASSTLGRDRLNYGYTF. V usage is TRBV9 and J usage is TRBJ1-2; 8 nucleotides align to TRBD1. Germline CDR1 reads SGDLS; CDR2 reads YYNGEE. V was pared by 4 bases and J by 1 base, with 12 bases of the junction left unmatched. The CDR3 runs 17 residues.

The chain couples TRBV7-2 to TRBJ1-4; unclear D gene. CDR1 and CDR2 (germline): SGHTA, FQGNSA. Trimming took off 0 bases at V and 8 bases at J, with 4 bases between the two ends. The CDR3 spans 12 residues. The CDR3 region has the DNA TGTGCCAGCAGCTTAGCTGAGGAAAAACTGTTTTTT. Protein: CASSLAEEKLFF.

V is TRBV2 and J is TRBJ2-7, with D possibly matching TRBD1 (6 bases). This CDR3 spans 12 amino acids. V was clipped by 6 bases and J by 7 bases, with 13 bases between them. Germline CDR1 is SNHLY and CDR2 is FYNNEI. CDR3 nucleotides: TGTGCCAGCAGGGGCAGGGGCGAGGAGCAGTACTTC. It is translated as CASRGRGEEQYF.

The chain couples TRBV19 to TRBJ2-1; 10 nucleotides agree with TRBD2. Germline V CDR1 and CDR2: LNHDA, SQIVND (reference sequence). This CDR3 has 15 amino acids. V was pared by 3 bases and J by 9 bases, with 8 bases of the junction left unmatched. The CDR3 sequence: CASSILAGGRSEQFF. As DNA, the CDR3 is TGTGCCAGTAGTATTTTAGCGGGAGGAAGGAGTGAGCAGTTCTTC. Together with reference TRBV19 and TRBJ2-1, the CDR3 gives the full variable domain: DGGITQSPKYLFRKEGQNVTLSCEQNLNHDAMYWYRQDPGQGLRLIYYSQIVNDFQKGDIAEGYSVSREKKESFPLTVTSAQKNPTAFYLCASSILAGGRSEQFFGPGTRLTVL.

The chain couples TRBV5-1 to TRBJ2-3, with 9 bases matching TRBD1. V gave up 4 bases and J gave up 3 bases; unmatched junction bases: 9. The CDR3 is made up of 16 amino acids. The V gene's germline CDR1 is SGHRS and CDR2 YFSETQ. The DNA of the CDR3 is TGCGCCAGCAGCCGAGGGACAGGGACGATGACAGATACGCAGTATTTT. Translated: CASSRGTGTMTDTQYF.

V usage is TRBV28 and J usage is TRBJ2-2; no clear D gene. The germline V gene has CDR1 MDHEN and CDR2 SYDVKM. V was pared by 6 bases and J by 7 bases, with 9 bases between. The CDR3 is 12 amino acids. The CDR3 nucleotides are TGTGCCAGCAGACGTCCCGTCGGGGAGCTGTTTTTT. Protein product: CASRRPVGELFF.

The chain has TRBV19 and TRBJ1-3, with D possibly being TRBD1 (6 bases). V was shortened by 10 bases and J by 2 bases, with 15 bases between the two germline ends. The CDR3 consists of 14 residues. Germline assignment: CDR1 LNHDA and CDR2 SQIVND (reference sequence). The CDR3 is CATETTGAGNTIYF. The CDR3 bases are TGTGCCACCGAGACGACAGGCGCTGGAAACACCATATATTTT.

The table lists this clone with a count of one. The gene calls are TRBV6-6 and TRBJ2-7; 8 bases match TRBD2. V lost 0 bases and J lost 3; bases outside the gene matches: 4. Germline assignment: CDR1 MNHNY and CDR2 SVGAGI (reference sequence). This CDR3 region has 15 residues. DNA for the CDR3: TGTGCCAGCAGTTACTCATTGGCGGGAGGCTACGAGCAGTACTTC. Translating gives CASSYSLAGGYEQYF.

The rearrangement links TRBV7-8 to TRBJ2-5; 14 bases agree with TRBD2. With 4 bases clipped from V and 8 bases from J, the junction kept 6 bases outside the gene matches. This CDR3 is 15 amino acids long. Germline V CDR1 and CDR2: SGHVS, FQNEAQ. The CDR3 loop reads CASSSQTSGRVTQYF. Written as DNA, the CDR3 is TGTGCCAGCAGCTCCCAGACTAGCGGGAGGGTAACCCAGTACTTC.

J is TRBJ1-5 and V is TRBV28, with 8 bases fitting TRBD1. CDR1 is MDHEN, CDR2 SYDVKM, per germline. J lost 7 bases, V lost 5 bases, and 13 bases had no gene match. The CDR3 is made up of 16 amino acids. This CDR3 reads CASSLHRTGQGQPQHF. As DNA, the CDR3 is TGTGCCAGCAGTCTTCACCGGACAGGGCAGGGGCAGCCCCAGCATTTT.

The gene calls are TRBV18 and TRBJ2-3; weak D call: TRBD1 (5 bases). Germline assignment: CDR1 KGHSH and CDR2 LQKENI. The CDR3 loop spans 14 amino acids. V lost 3 bases, J lost 3 bases, and 10 bases lay in between. CDR3 in DNA: TGTGCCAGCTCACCCGCCAGGGTGACAGATACGCAGTATTTT. Translated: CASSPARVTDTQYF.

The CDR3 DNA follows: TGCGCCAGCAGCCGCGCCGGGGAAGGGATTAACTATGGCTACACCTTC. It codes for CASSRAGEGINYGYTF. The chain links TRBV4-1 to TRBJ1-2, with D unclear. V was pared by 4 bases and J by 1 base, with 16 bases between. Germline values: CDR1 MGHRA, CDR2 YSYEKL. The CDR3 runs 16 residues.

This sequence joins TRBV6-1 and TRBJ1-4, with a tentative D call TRBD1 (5 bases). Trimming took 10 bases from V and 16 from J, leaving 22 bases between them. The germline gives CDR1 MNHNS, CDR2 SASEGT. CDR3 length: 12 amino acids. The CDR3 nucleotides are TGTGCCACCCGGAGGGACTCGACTCCGGGGTTTTTT. Translating it yields CATRRDSTPGFF.

V usage is TRBV6-1 and J usage is TRBJ2-1, with 12 bases identical to TRBD2. The CDR3 has 15 residues. Germline CDR1 is MNHNS and CDR2 is SASEGT. Germline trimming cut 5 bases from V and 4 bases from J; bases unmatched to any gene: 3. This CDR3 is CASSPSGGVYNEQFF. The CDR3 nucleotides read TGTGCCAGCAGTCCTAGCGGGGGGGTTTACAATGAGCAGTTCTTC.

This chain links TRBV27 with TRBJ2-3, with D unclear. Germline CDR1 MNHEY, CDR2 SMNVEV (reference sequence). The CDR3 totals 14 residues. V shed 4 bases and J shed 2 bases, with 10 bases lying between them. CDR3 sequence reads: CASSSELSTDTQYF. The CDR3, as DNA: TGTGCCAGCAGTTCAGAATTGTCCACAGATACGCAGTATTTT.

This chain links TRBV6-5 with TRBJ2-5; 9 bases are a match to TRBD2. The CDR3 is made up of 15 amino acids. Germline CDR1 reads MNHEY; CDR2 reads SVGAGI. V was clipped by 4 bases and J by 4 bases; unmatched bases: 7. For the CDR3, the DNA is TGTGCCAGCAGTTCCTCGCGGGGGGGCCCAGAGACCCAGTACTTC. It encodes CASSSSRGGPETQYF.

The V and J genes are TRBV5-1 and TRBJ2-5, with 7 bases fitting TRBD1. The V segment lost 3 bases and the J segment 0 bases; nucleotides outside the gene matches: 5. Germline lookup yields CDR1 SGHRS and CDR2 YFSETQ. The CDR3 consists of 15 residues. The CDR3 reads CASSSTTGNQETQYF. Written as DNA, the CDR3 is TGCGCCAGCAGCTCCACGACAGGGAACCAAGAGACCCAGTACTTC.

The chain employs TRBV28 and TRBJ2-7; D might be TRBD1 (5 bases). Germline CDR1 MDHEN, CDR2 SYDVKM. V was pared by 2 bases and J by 4 bases, with 6 bases between. This CDR3 has 12 residues. The CDR3 region is CASSLQGYEQYF. The CDR3 DNA follows: TGTGCCAGCAGTTTACAGGGATACGAGCAGTACTTC. Combining the CDR3 with reference TRBV28 and TRBJ2-7 gives the whole variable domain DVKVTQSSRYLVKRTGEKVFLECVQDMDHENMFWYRQDPGLGLRLIYFSYDVKMKEKGDIPEGYSVSREKKERFSLILESASTNQTSMYLCASSLQGYEQYFGPGTRLTVT.